The 13 T cell receptor beta chains listed next were all sequenced from one sample in a study of Ad26.COV2.S vaccination and SARS-CoV-2 variants. Treatment meaning: 19 received Ad26.COV2.S at low or high dose, single or two shots; roughly 5 received placebo; per-sample allocation not given. The samples were gathered on day 63 after the first injection of vaccine or placebo. Here immunoSEQ multiplex PCR was the method, and the copy in TCRdb shows in-frame clones only, minus some. The top ten clones hold 3.4% of a sample with 300,000 to 400,000 clones, around 86% of them seen once. The sample consisted of peripheral blood, taken in a trial of Ad26.COV2.S vaccine versus placebo. The receptors derive from a person aged 18-60 years who received the Ad26.COV2.S COVID-19 vaccine or a placebo.

V gene TRBV4-3 combines with J gene TRBJ1-1; TRBD1 agrees at 8 bases. The CDR3 is 17 residues long. The germline V gene encodes CDR1 LGHNA and CDR2 YSLEER. J lost 5 bases, V lost 5 bases, and 16 bases had no gene match. The CDR3 region has the DNA TGCGCCAGCAGCTCAAGTTTCTTAGGACAGGGAGGAACTGAAGCTTTCTTT. This encodes CASSSSFLGQGGTEAFF.

This chain connects TRBV25-1 to TRBJ1-5; D call uncertain. The CDR3 length is 15 residues. V shed 3 bases and J shed 4 bases, with 13 bases lying between them. CDR1 is MGHDK, CDR2 SYGVNS, per germline. The CDR3 here is CASSEEGPLNQPQHF. The CDR3 region has the DNA TGTGCCAGCAGTGAGGAAGGGCCACTGAATCAGCCCCAGCATTTT.

This chain joins TRBV10-3 and TRBJ2-3; D is perhaps TRBD2 (5 bases). Trimming left V 6 bases short and J 4 bases short, with 14 bases between. From germline, CDR1 is ENHRY and CDR2 SYGVKD. The CDR3 sequence is 14 residues long. The CDR3 bases are TGTGCCATCAGCCCAATTGGGAGTTCAGATACGCAGTATTTT. Amino acids: CAISPIGSSDTQYF.

The chain has TRBV27 and TRBJ1-4; D is ambiguous. CDR1 is MNHEY, CDR2 SMNVEV, per germline (reference sequence). The CDR3 totals 15 residues. Trimming cost V 5 bases and J 2 bases, with 12 bases left between them. CDR3 loop: CASSPTGATNEKLFF. Written as DNA, the CDR3 is TGTGCCAGCAGTCCCACGGGTGCGACTAATGAAAAACTGTTTTTT.

This rearrangement joins TRBV9 to TRBJ1-1, with 10 bases that match TRBD1. The V and J ends lost 0 bases and 3 bases, in that order; junction bases with no gene match: 8. This CDR3 has 17 amino acids. The germline V gene has CDR1 SGDLS and CDR2 YYNGEE. The CDR3 DNA follows: TGTGCCAGCAGCGTAGCTGACAGGGGGCGCCTGGACACTGAAGCTTTCTTT. This encodes CASSVADRGRLDTEAFF.

This chain links TRBV27 with TRBJ2-7; no reliable D call. CDR1 and CDR2 (germline): MNHEY, SMNVEV (reference sequence). V was shortened by 6 bases and J by 0 bases, with 15 bases between the two germline ends. This CDR3 has 15 amino acids. The CDR3 reads CASSPGRASSYEQYF. The CDR3, as DNA: TGTGCCAGCAGCCCCGGTAGGGCAAGCTCCTACGAGCAGTACTTC.

J is TRBJ2-3 and V is TRBV3-1 (or the pseudogene TRBV3-2), with D perhaps TRBD2 (6 bases). The CDR3 has 14 amino acids. V was trimmed by 1 base and J by 5 bases, leaving 10 bases between them. Germline CDR1 LGHDT, CDR2 YNNKEL (reference sequence). The CDR3 nucleotides read TGTGCCAGCAGCCAAGGGCTAGCGCTAGATACGCAGTATTTT. This sequence encodes CASSQGLALDTQYF.

This rearrangement joins TRBV12-3 or TRBV12-4 to TRBJ2-1; D ambiguous. V lost 3 bases to trimming and J lost 9 bases, with 9 bases between them. The length of the CDR3 is 12 residues. CDR3 residues: CASSLSTFEQFF. CDR3 nucleotide sequence: TGTGCCAGCAGTTTGTCGACGTTTGAGCAGTTCTTC.

The chain is built from TRBV5-1 and TRBJ1-6; D is ambiguous. The CDR3 extends over 13 amino acids. V lost 0 bases to trimming and J lost 10 bases, with 8 bases between them. CDR1 is SGHRS and CDR2 is YFSETQ in the germline V gene. The CDR3 here is CASSLERYSPLHF. For the CDR3, the DNA is TGCGCCAGCAGCTTGGAAAGGTACTCACCCCTCCACTTT.

The V and J genes are TRBV9 and TRBJ1-1; D call uncertain. The germline CDR1 and CDR2 sequences are SGDLS and YYNGEE. The CDR3 spans 13 residues. V lost 4 bases to trimming and J lost 8 bases, with 15 bases between them. The CDR3 reads CASSSNEREEAFF. In DNA, the CDR3 is TGTGCCAGCAGCTCGAACGAGAGAGAGGAAGCTTTCTTT.

The V call is TRBV2, the J call TRBJ1-1; 8 bases fit TRBD1. Germline V gives CDR1 SNHLY, CDR2 FYNNEI. The CDR3 consists of 13 residues. V trimming: 6 bases; J trimming: 5 bases; junction bases outside the gene matches: 5. CDR3 coding DNA: TGTGCCAGCAGCAGGGGGCAAGGGACTGAAGCTTTCTTT. The encoded protein is CASSRGQGTEAFF.

The chain recombines TRBV5-1 with TRBJ1-1; D ambiguous. This CDR3 comprises 16 residues. Germline V CDR1 and CDR2: SGHRS, YFSETQ. With 1 base removed from V and 1 base from J, the gap between germline ends came to 14 bases. The CDR3 here is CASSLSAGVGNTEAFF. DNA of the CDR3: TGCGCCAGCAGCTTGTCAGCCGGGGTCGGGAACACTGAAGCTTTCTTT.

This clone was found once. The chain recombines TRBV7-6 with TRBJ2-2; 11 bases line up with TRBD2. Germline assignment: CDR1 SGHVS and CDR2 FNYEAQ. The J segment lost 0 bases and the V segment lost 1 base, leaving 4 bases of the junction unmatched. The CDR3 extends over 18 amino acids. CDR3 bases: TGTGCCAGCAGCTTAGTTCTAGCGGGGGGCCCGAACACCGGGGAGCTGTTTTTT. Residues: CASSLVLAGGPNTGELFF.